This TCR beta chain was found in a study of identical twins. TCRdb reanalysed the 5' RACE reads using MiXCR and keeps one entry per CDR3 protein. The profile covers some 790,000 distinct CDR3 sequences, with over 15% appearing a single time and around 13% taken by the ten largest. Per germline, CDR1 MNHNS and CDR2 SASEGT. V was trimmed by 10 bases and J by 4 bases, leaving 14 bases between them. The CDR3 sequence is 13 residues long. The table lists this clonotype with a few counts. The data were also submitted as part of a second study, on T cells expressing NK-cell markers.

The TCR comes from a young woman in good health. The sequencing sample was made of PBMCs. The V call is TRBV6-1, the J call TRBJ1-3, with D perhaps TRBD1 (6 bases). Written as DNA, the CDR3 is TGTGCCACCCAGTACGGGGGCGGAAACACCATATATTTT. This codes for CATQYGGGNTIYF.